These T cell receptor beta chains were read from a single sample in a study of human T cells and chemical hapten exposure. TCRdb re-called the RACE reads through MiXCR, storing one row per CDR3 protein. The data contain 190,000 or so distinct CDR3 sequences, 24% of them singletons. Sequences were derived from whole blood, sampled in connection with sensitization to the hapten diphenylcyclopropenone (DPC). Receptor source: a woman between 40 and 50 years old with alopecia areata. Some clones in this sample may be carry-over from other donors' samples. CDR3s include the opening cysteine and the closing phenylalanine or tryptophan. D genes are given only for firm matches. For some rows the clone size is stated as once, few or many, or as a class when expanded; others skip it.

d_gene,j_gene,abundance,v_gene,CDR3aa,CDR3nt
TRBD1,TRBJ2-7,-,TRBV7-2,CASSRWTGLYEQYF,TGTGCCAGCAGCCGATGGACAGGGTTGTACGAGCAGTACTTC
-,TRBJ2-7,few,TRBV7-9,CASRIGEFDEQYF,TGTGCCAGCAGGATAGGGGAGTTCGACGAGCAGTACTTC
TRBD1,TRBJ1-2,-,TRBV5-1,CASSSGTGGENGYTF,TGCGCCAGCAGTTCCGGGACAGGGGGAGAAAATGGCTACACCTTC
-,TRBJ2-7,few,TRBV14,CASSQSSGPSYEQYF,TGTGCCAGCAGCCAATCCAGCGGACCCTCCTACGAGCAGTACTTC
TRBD1,TRBJ1-1,few,TRBV28,CAIVPGGAGFAEAFF,TGTGCCATAGTGCCAGGGGGCGCCGGGTTCGCTGAAGCTTTCTTT
-,TRBJ1-2,few,TRBV29-1,CSVKGPPASGYTF,TGCAGCGTTAAGGGACCACCGGCTAGTGGCTACACCTTC
TRBD2,TRBJ2-3,few,TRBV4-3,CASSQDLREANTDTQYF,TGCGCCAGCAGCCAAGATTTGCGGGAGGCCAACACAGATACGCAGTATTTT
-,TRBJ2-1,few,TRBV29-1,CSVEQGNEQFF,TGCAGCGTTGAACAAGGGAATGAGCAGTTCTTC
-,TRBJ2-1,-,TRBV11-2,CASSLSGLWESEQFF,TGTGCCAGCAGCTTATCCGGGCTTTGGGAAAGTGAGCAGTTCTTC
TRBD2,TRBJ2-3,few,TRBV24-1,CATSEAGLTDTQYF,TGTGCCACCAGTGAAGCGGGGCTCACAGATACGCAGTATTTT
-,TRBJ2-7,-,TRBV7-2,CASSLVAGANEQYF,TGTGCCAGCAGCTTAGTAGCCGGAGCTAACGAGCAGTACTTC
TRBD1,TRBJ2-2,-,TRBV6-6,CASRRTGGRAGNTGELFF,TGTGCCAGCAGGCGGACAGGGGGCAGGGCGGGGAACACCGGGGAGCTGTTTTTT
-,TRBJ2-7,few,TRBV5-1,CASSHPGQVYEQYF,TGCGCCAGCAGCCACCCGGGACAAGTCTACGAGCAGTACTTC
-,TRBJ1-6,-,TRBV10-3,CAISDMPDNSPLHF,TGTGCCATCAGTGATATGCCGGATAATTCACCCCTCCACTTT
-,TRBJ2-7,-,TRBV20-1,CSAKPGAGGSEQYF,TGCAGTGCAAAACCAGGGGCAGGGGGGTCCGAGCAGTACTTC
-,TRBJ1-2,few,TRBV6-2/TRBV6-3,CASSYSKNYGYTF,TGTGCCAGCAGTTACTCGAAGAACTATGGCTACACCTTC
-,TRBJ1-5,-,TRBV20-1,CSARDVVDSNQPQHF,TGCAGTGCTAGAGATGTGGTGGATAGCAATCAGCCCCAGCATTTT
-,TRBJ2-5,-,TRBV6-6,CASSPDTQETQYF,TGTGCCAGCAGTCCGGACACCCAAGAGACCCAGTACTTC
-,TRBJ2-5,few,TRBV4-1,CASSQGGVETQYF,TGCGCCAGCAGCCAAGGAGGGGTAGAGACCCAGTACTTC
-,TRBJ2-3,-,TRBV5-1,CASSLQDRLTDTQYF,TGCGCCAGCAGCTTGCAGGACAGACTCACAGATACGCAGTATTTT
-,TRBJ2-7,-,TRBV7-2,CASSPPSRDEQYF,TGTGCCAGCAGCCCTCCGAGTCGCGACGAGCAGTACTTC
-,TRBJ2-7,few,TRBV20-1,CSARGTSHIYEQYF,TGCAGTGCTAGAGGGACTTCTCACATCTACGAGCAGTACTTC
TRBD2,TRBJ2-7,few,TRBV4-2,CASSLSRGGGDEQYF,TGTGCCAGCAGCCTCTCGCGGGGGGGAGGGGACGAGCAGTACTTC
TRBD1,TRBJ1-6,-,TRBV7-9,CASTLPRQGASPLHF,TGTGCCAGCACCCTCCCAAGACAGGGTGCTTCACCCCTCCACTTT
-,TRBJ2-3,-,TRBV28,CASRDTSTDTQYF,TGTGCCAGCAGGGACACGTCCACAGATACGCAGTATTTT
-,TRBJ2-1,few,TRBV7-2,CASSLIPAPAGDEQFF,TGTGCCAGCAGCTTAATCCCCGCGCCCGCCGGCGATGAGCAGTTCTTC
-,TRBJ2-1,-,TRBV6-2/TRBV6-3,CASSLRGGLPYNEQFF,TGTGCCAGCAGCCTCAGAGGCGGGCTCCCTTACAATGAGCAGTTCTTC
TRBD1,TRBJ2-5,-,TRBV18,CASSTGQGTTQETQYF,TGTGCCAGCTCAACCGGACAGGGCACAACCCAAGAGACCCAGTACTTC
-,TRBJ2-6,-,TRBV19,CASTSYRTGANVLTF,TGTGCCAGTACCTCGTACCGAACTGGGGCCAACGTCCTGACTTTC
-,TRBJ2-7,-,TRBV24-1,CATSDRTGTSYEQYF,TGTGCCACCAGTGACCGCACCGGGACCTCCTACGAGCAGTACTTC
-,TRBJ2-7,few,TRBV28,CATSRKGIYEQYF,TGTGCCACCTCACGAAAAGGGATATACGAGCAGTACTTC
-,TRBJ1-1,few,TRBV29-1,CSARTELNTEAFF,TGCAGCGCAAGGACGGAGCTGAACACTGAAGCTTTCTTT
TRBD1,TRBJ1-5,once,TRBV6-2/TRBV6-3,CASSQLTGLNQPQHF,TGTGCCAGCAGTCAGCTGACAGGGTTAAATCAGCCCCAGCATTTT
-,TRBJ2-1,few,TRBV9,CASSRTVNEQFF,TGTGCCAGCAGCAGGACTGTCAATGAGCAGTTCTTC
TRBD2,TRBJ2-1,-,TRBV10-3,CAISLAGEQPYNEQFF,TGTGCCATCAGTTTAGCGGGGGAGCAACCTTACAATGAGCAGTTCTTC
-,TRBJ1-3,few,TRBV29-1,CSVDLGNTIYF,TGCAGCGTTGATTTGGGGAACACCATATATTTT
-,TRBJ2-6,-,TRBV5-1,CASGPLGSGANVLTF,TGCGCCAGCGGGCCCCTGGGGTCTGGGGCCAACGTCCTGACTTTC
-,TRBJ1-1,-,TRBV20-1,CSAPSPMNTEAFF,TGCAGTGCTCCCAGCCCCATGAACACTGAAGCTTTCTTT
TRBD2,TRBJ2-5,-,TRBV20-1,CSARDFLSPGLAGETQYF,TGCAGTGCTAGAGATTTTCTCTCTCCGGGACTAGCGGGAGAGACCCAGTACTTC
TRBD1,TRBJ2-2,few,TRBV4-3,CASSQEGQGGSRLFF,TGCGCCAGCAGCCAAGAGGGACAGGGAGGGTCACGGCTGTTTTTT
TRBD2,TRBJ2-1,few,TRBV20-1,CSGTLLAAGNYNEQFF,TGCAGTGGAACCTTACTAGCGGCAGGGAACTACAATGAGCAGTTCTTC
-,TRBJ1-2,few,TRBV29-1,CSAERGTNYGYTF,TGCAGCGCCGAACGAGGGACTAACTATGGCTACACCTTC
-,TRBJ1-4,-,TRBV12-3/TRBV12-4,CASRTGTEEKLFF,TGTGCCAGCAGAACCGGGACCGAAGAAAAACTGTTTTTT
-,TRBJ1-5,-,TRBV29-1,CSYQDANQPQHF,TGCAGCTATCAGGACGCGAATCAGCCCCAGCATTTT
TRBD1,TRBJ2-7,-,TRBV28,CASATGTGLEQYF,TGTGCCAGCGCCACCGGGACAGGGCTTGAGCAGTACTTC